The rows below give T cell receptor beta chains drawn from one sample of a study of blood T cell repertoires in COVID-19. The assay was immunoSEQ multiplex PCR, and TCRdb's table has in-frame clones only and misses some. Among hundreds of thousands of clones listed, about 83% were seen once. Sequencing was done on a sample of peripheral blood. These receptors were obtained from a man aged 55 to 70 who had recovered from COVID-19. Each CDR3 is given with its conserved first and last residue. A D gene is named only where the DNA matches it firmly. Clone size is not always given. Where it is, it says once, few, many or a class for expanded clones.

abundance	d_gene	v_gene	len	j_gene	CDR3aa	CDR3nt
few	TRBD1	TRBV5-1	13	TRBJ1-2	CASSATGIDGYTF	TGCGCCAGCAGCGCGACAGGGATCGATGGCTACACCTTC
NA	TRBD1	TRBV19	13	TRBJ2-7	CATKDRGLTEQYF	TGTGCCACTAAGGACAGGGGACTGACCGAGCAGTACTTC
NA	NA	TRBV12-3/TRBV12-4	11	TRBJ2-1	CASSFVYEQFF	TGTGCCAGCAGTTTCGTTTATGAGCAGTTCTTC
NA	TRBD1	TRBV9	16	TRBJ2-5	CASSVAGTGGWETQYF	TGTGCCAGCAGCGTAGCCGGGACAGGGGGCTGGGAGACCCAGTACTTC
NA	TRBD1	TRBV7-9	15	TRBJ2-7	CASRGGEQGAGEQYF	TGTGCCAGCAGGGGAGGTGAACAGGGGGCCGGGGAGCAGTACTTC
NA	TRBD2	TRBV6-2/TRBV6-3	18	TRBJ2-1	CASSYSLSGGLPYNEQFF	TGTGCCAGCAGTTACTCCTTATCGGGGGGGCTCCCTTACAATGAGCAGTTCTTC
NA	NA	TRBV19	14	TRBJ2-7	CASSKSGATYEQYF	TGTGCCAGTAGTAAATCGGGAGCAACCTACGAGCAGTACTTC
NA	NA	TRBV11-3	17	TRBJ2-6	CASSGYGPISGANVLTF	TGTGCCAGCAGCGGCTATGGGCCAATCTCTGGGGCCAACGTCCTGACTTTC
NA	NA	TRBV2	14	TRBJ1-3	CASSGGGAGNTIYF	TGTGCCAGCTCGGGGGGGGGTGCTGGAAACACCATATATTTT
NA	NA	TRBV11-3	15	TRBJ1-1	CASSTSTGIGTEAFF	TGTGCCAGCAGCACGTCCACAGGGATAGGCACTGAAGCTTTCTTT
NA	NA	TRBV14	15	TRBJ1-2	CASSQPGQPNYGYTF	TGTGCCAGCAGCCAACCAGGACAGCCTAACTATGGCTACACCTTC
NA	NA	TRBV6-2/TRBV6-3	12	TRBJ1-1	CASSYPNTEAFF	TGTGCCAGCAGTTACCCAAACACTGAAGCTTTCTTT
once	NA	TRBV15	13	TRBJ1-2	CATSRAAGDGYTF	TGTGCCACCAGCAGAGCGGCAGGGGATGGCTACACCTTC
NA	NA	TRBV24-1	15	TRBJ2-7	CATSDLKTGSYEQYF	TGTGCCACCAGTGACCTTAAGACAGGTTCCTACGAGCAGTACTTC
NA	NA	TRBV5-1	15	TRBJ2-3	CASSLSIGGTDTQYF	TGCGCCAGCAGCTTGTCAATAGGGGGCACAGATACGCAGTATTTT
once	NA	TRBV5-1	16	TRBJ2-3	CASSLASLGPTDTQYF	TGCGCCAGCAGCTTGGCGTCCTTGGGGCCCACAGATACGCAGTATTTT
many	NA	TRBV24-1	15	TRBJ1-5	CATSGGSAVGQPQHF	TGTGCCACCAGTGGGGGCTCCGCGGTCGGTCAGCCCCAGCATTTT
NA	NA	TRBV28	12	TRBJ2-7	CASSFGPSEQYF	TGTGCCAGCAGTTTTGGGCCCAGCGAGCAGTACTTC
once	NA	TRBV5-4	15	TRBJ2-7	CASSSRQASSVEQYF	TGTGCCAGCAGCTCAAGACAGGCTTCTAGTGTCGAGCAGTACTTC
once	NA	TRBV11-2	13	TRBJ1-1	CASSLMSVTEAFF	TGTGCCAGCAGCTTAATGAGTGTCACTGAAGCTTTCTTT
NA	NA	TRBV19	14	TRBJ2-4	CASSPSDSQNIQYF	TGTGCCAGTAGTCCCTCAGATTCCCAAAACATTCAGTACTTC
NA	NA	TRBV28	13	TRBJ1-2	CASSRVMMDGYTF	TGTGCCAGCAGCCGCGTGATGATGGATGGCTACACCTTC
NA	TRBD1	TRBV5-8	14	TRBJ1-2	CASNSGTGDYGYTF	TGTGCCAGCAACTCAGGAACAGGGGACTATGGCTACACCTTC
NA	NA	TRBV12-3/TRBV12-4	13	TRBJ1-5	CASTAGGNQPQHF	TGTGCCAGCACCGCGGGCGGCAATCAGCCCCAGCATTTT
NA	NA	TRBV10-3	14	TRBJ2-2	CAISRDANTGELFF	TGTGCCATCTCTCGAGATGCGAACACCGGGGAGCTGTTTTTT
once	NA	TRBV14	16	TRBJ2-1	CASSPSGGSFNNEQFF	TGTGCCAGCAGCCCTTCTGGAGGGAGTTTTAACAATGAGCAGTTCTTC
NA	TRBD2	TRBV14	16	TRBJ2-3	CASSQGRGGLKDTQYF	TGTGCCAGCAGCCAAGGGCGGGGGGGCCTCAAAGATACGCAGTATTTT
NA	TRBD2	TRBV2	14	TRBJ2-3	CASRGGGATDTQYF	TGTGCCAGCAGGGGCGGGGGGGCGACAGATACGCAGTATTTT
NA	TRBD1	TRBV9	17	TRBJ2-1	CASSVAWGQGSYNEQFF	TGTGCCAGCAGCGTAGCTTGGGGACAGGGTTCTTACAATGAGCAGTTCTTC
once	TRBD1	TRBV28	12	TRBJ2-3	CASSLPGGTQYF	TGTGCCAGCAGTCTCCCAGGGGGTACGCAGTATTTT
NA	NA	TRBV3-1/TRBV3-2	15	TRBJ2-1	CASSSRGVSPNEQFF	TGTGCCAGCAGCTCCAGGGGCGTCTCCCCCAATGAGCAGTTCTTC
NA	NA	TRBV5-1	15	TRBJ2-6	CASSWEVTGANVLTF	TGCGCCAGCAGCTGGGAGGTGACCGGGGCCAACGTCCTGACTTTC
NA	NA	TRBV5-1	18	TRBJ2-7	CASSWEALRQGVSYEQYF	TGCGCCAGCAGCTGGGAGGCTCTGCGGCAGGGGGTCTCCTACGAGCAGTACTTC
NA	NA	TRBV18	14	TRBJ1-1	CASSPPRGDLEAFF	TGTGCCAGCTCACCGCCCCGGGGGGACCTTGAAGCTTTCTTT
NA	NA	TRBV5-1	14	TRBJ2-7	CASSLDGHISEQYF	TGCGCCAGCAGCTTAGACGGACACATCTCGGAGCAGTACTTC
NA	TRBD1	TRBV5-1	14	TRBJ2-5	CASSGSTGGATQYF	TGCGCCAGCAGCGGGTCGACAGGGGGGGCGACCCAGTACTTC
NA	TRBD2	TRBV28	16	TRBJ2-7	CASSFGTSGPRHEQYF	TGTGCCAGCAGTTTTGGTACTAGCGGGCCCAGACACGAGCAGTACTTC
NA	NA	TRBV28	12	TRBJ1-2	CASSATDYGYTF	TGTGCCAGCAGTGCGACAGATTATGGCTACACCTTC
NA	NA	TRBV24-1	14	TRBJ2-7	CATSDSNTGYEQYF	TGTGCCACCAGTGACTCCAACACAGGGTACGAGCAGTACTTC
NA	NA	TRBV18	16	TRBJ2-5	CASSPQGPGVQETQYF	TGTGCCAGCTCACCCCAAGGGCCCGGGGTACAAGAGACCCAGTACTTC
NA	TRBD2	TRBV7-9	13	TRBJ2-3	CASGTSGTDTQYF	TGTGCCAGTGGGACTAGCGGCACAGATACGCAGTATTTT
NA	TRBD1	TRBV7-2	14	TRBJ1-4	CASSAGTGKEKLFF	TGTGCCAGCAGCGCCGGGACAGGGAAAGAAAAACTGTTTTTT
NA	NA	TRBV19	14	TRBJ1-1	CASSKGLQGTEAFF	TGTGCCAGTAGTAAGGGGCTACAAGGTACTGAAGCTTTCTTT
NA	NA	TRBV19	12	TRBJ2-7	CASGQGTYEQYF	TGTGCCAGTGGGCAGGGGACCTACGAGCAGTACTTC
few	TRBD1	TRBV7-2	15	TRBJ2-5	CASSLGGQGRQTQYF	TGTGCCAGCAGCTTAGGGGGACAGGGTAGGCAGACCCAGTACTTC
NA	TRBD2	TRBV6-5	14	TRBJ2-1	CASRLAGGHHEQFF	TGTGCCAGCAGGCTAGCGGGGGGGCATCATGAGCAGTTCTTC
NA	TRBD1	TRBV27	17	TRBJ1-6	CASSLSSRQGLLTPLHF	TGTGCCAGCAGTTTATCGAGTAGACAGGGGCTCTTAACACCCCTCCACTTT
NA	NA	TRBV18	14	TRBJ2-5	CASSPQGEQETQYF	TGTGCCAGCTCCCCCCAAGGAGAACAAGAGACCCAGTACTTC
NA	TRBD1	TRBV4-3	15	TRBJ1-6	CASSLIQGNNSPLHF	TGCGCCAGCAGTCTTATACAGGGGAATAATTCACCCCTCCACTTT
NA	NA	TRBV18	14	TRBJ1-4	CASSLDWTNEKLFF	TGTGCCAGCTCACTGGACTGGACTAATGAAAAACTGTTTTTT
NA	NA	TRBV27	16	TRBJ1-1	CASSLLGGVTATEAFF	TGTGCCAGCAGTTTACTGGGGGGGGTGACGGCCACTGAAGCTTTCTTT
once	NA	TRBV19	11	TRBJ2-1	CASSMDYLQFF	TGTGCCAGTAGTATGGACTATCTACAGTTCTTC
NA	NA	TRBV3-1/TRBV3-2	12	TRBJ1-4	CASSPGEEKLFF	TGTGCCAGCAGCCCGGGAGAGGAAAAACTGTTTTTT
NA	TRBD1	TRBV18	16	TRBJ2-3	CASSPASGQATDTQYF	TGTGCCAGCTCACCAGCGTCGGGACAGGCCACAGATACGCAGTATTTT
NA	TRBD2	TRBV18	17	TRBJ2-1	CASSPPGERGGHNEQFF	TGTGCCAGCTCACCCCCCGGGGAGCGGGGGGGTCACAATGAGCAGTTCTTC
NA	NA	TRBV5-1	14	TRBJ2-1	CASTRGLEGDEQFF	TGCGCCAGCACCCGCGGGTTAGAGGGCGATGAGCAGTTCTTC
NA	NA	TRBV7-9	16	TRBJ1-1	CASSQANIRGGTEAFF	TGTGCCAGCAGCCAAGCGAACATTCGGGGGGGCACTGAAGCTTTCTTT
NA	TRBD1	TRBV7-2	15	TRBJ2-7	CASSVQGAGVYEQYF	TGTGCCAGCAGCGTACAGGGGGCAGGAGTTTACGAGCAGTACTTC